One and the same sample provided the 10 T cell receptor beta chains below, sequenced in a study of blood T cell repertoires in COVID-19. Profiled with immunoSEQ multiplex PCR; TCRdb holds only in-frame clones, not every one. The data hold 100,000 to 150,000 clones, with about 85% observed a single time. Sequenced input: peripheral blood. These TCRs come from an elderly man with active or convalescent COVID-19.

V and J are TRBV5-4 and TRBJ1-1; perhaps TRBD1 as D (5 bases). V was shortened by 0 bases and J by 4 bases, with 13 bases between the two germline ends. The CDR3 totals 15 residues. Germline V CDR1 and CDR2: SGHNT, YYREEE (reference sequence). The CDR3: CASSLGGVGGTEAFF. CDR3 nucleotide sequence: TGTGCCAGCAGCTTGGGCGGCGTCGGGGGCACTGAAGCTTTCTTT.

This clone was recorded only once. The CDR3 spells CASSEDRNQPQHF. The CDR3 DNA reads TGTGCCAGCAGTGAGGACAGAAATCAGCCCCAGCATTTT. The gene calls are TRBV2 and TRBJ1-5, with a possible D match to TRBD1 (6 bases). Trimming pared 3 bases from V and 4 bases from J, leaving 7 bases between. Germline CDR1 is SNHLY and CDR2 is FYNNEI. CDR3 length equals 13 residues.

The rearrangement uses TRBV28 and TRBJ2-7, with TRBD2 matching over 9 bases. This CDR3 region has 15 residues. Germline V gene lookup returns CDR1 MDHEN and CDR2 SYDVKM. J lost 2 bases, V lost 3 bases, and 5 bases had no gene match. The CDR3 spells CASSFGGGRAYEQYF. In DNA, the CDR3 is TGTGCCAGCAGTTTTGGTGGCGGGAGGGCCTACGAGCAGTACTTC.

This clone occurred a few times. The J gene is TRBJ1-6, the V gene TRBV11-2; D is unresolved. Deletions cut 1 base from V and 13 bases from J, with 11 bases between. The CDR3 spans 13 residues. The germline V gene encodes CDR1 SGHAT and CDR2 FQNNGV. The DNA of the CDR3 is TGTGCCAGCAGCTTAGGGGGATCGGGGCCCCTCCACTTT. Translated: CASSLGGSGPLHF.

V and J are TRBV7-6 and TRBJ1-4; 8 bases are a match to TRBD1. The V gene's germline CDR1 is SGHVS and CDR2 FNYEAQ. V shed 5 bases, J shed 8 bases, and the junction held 10 bases outside the gene matches. The CDR3 is made up of 15 amino acids. CDR3 sequence: CASSRLQGENEKLFF. The DNA of the CDR3 is TGTGCCAGCAGCCGACTACAGGGGGAGAACGAAAAACTGTTTTTT.

The V and J genes are TRBV4-3 and TRBJ2-1; weak D call: TRBD1 (5 bases). V shed 2 bases and J shed 1 base, with 12 bases lying between them. Germline V lookup: CDR1 LGHNA, CDR2 YSLEER. This CDR3 has 16 residues. CDR3 in amino acids: CASSQLAGRSYNEQFF. The CDR3 DNA reads TGCGCCAGCAGCCAATTGGCAGGGCGGTCCTACAATGAGCAGTTCTTC.

The CDR3 is CASSERGFGYEQYF. The CDR3 DNA is TGTGCCAGCAGTGAACGAGGGTTCGGCTACGAGCAGTACTTC. This chain connects TRBV6-1 to TRBJ2-7; tentatively, D is TRBD2 (5 bases). This CDR3 contains 14 residues. The V end was cut by 2 bases, the J end by 3 bases, with 11 bases between. Germline V CDR1 and CDR2: MNHNS, SASEGT.

This chain links TRBV6-1 with TRBJ1-1; D remains ambiguous. The CDR3 has 15 residues. From germline, CDR1 is MNHNS and CDR2 SASEGT. Trimming shortened V by 1 base and J by 5 bases, and 14 bases separated the two germline ends. CDR3 amino acids: CASSEVQVPGTEAFF. CDR3 in DNA: TGTGCCAGCAGTGAAGTCCAGGTGCCGGGGACTGAAGCTTTCTTT.

The V call is TRBV28, the J call TRBJ1-2; 12 bases are shared with TRBD1. This CDR3 comprises 15 residues. Unmatched junction bases numbered 7, after V lost 5 bases and J lost 6 bases. Per the germline V gene, CDR1 is MDHEN and CDR2 is SYDVKM. Here the CDR3 DNA reads TGTGCCAGCAGTATTGGGACAGGGGGCGGCCATGGCTACACCTTC. Amino acids: CASSIGTGGGHGYTF.

CDR3 sequence (DNA): TGTGCCAGCAGTTTGCGGGGGACTGAAGCTTTCTTT. Translation: CASSLRGTEAFF. V usage is TRBV27 and J usage is TRBJ1-1; possible D gene TRBD1, 5 bases. V lost 3 bases to trimming and J lost 5 bases, with 7 bases between them. The germline CDR1 and CDR2 sequences are MNHEY and SMNVEV (reference sequence). This CDR3 contains 12 residues.